The clone carrying this T cell receptor beta chain was observed at least ten times. What it recognizes is unknown. Patients having uncontrolled infection, another autoimmune disease, pregnancy or lactation were not included. Amplification targeted TCR beta CDR3 regions from RNA transcripts. The TCR CDR3 first-round RT-PCR relied on the HTBI primer set. TCRdb re-called the multiplex PCR reads with MiXCR, one entry per CDR3 protein. The table has 200,000 to 250,000 distinct CDR3 sequences, about 15% seen once. The sample comes from a study of T cells in Graves' hyperthyroidism and ophthalmopathy. General observations from the study: Most clonotypes expanded in the thyroid (above 0.001) were also present in blood.

V was clipped by 1 base and J by 5 bases, with 13 bases between them. The CDR3 length is 15 residues. Germline CDR1 and CDR2: MDHEN and SYDVKM. The sequenced sample consisted of blood. The source is a man between 50 and 59 years old with Graves' hyperthyroidism. The chain carries TRBV28 and TRBJ2-3; tentatively, D is TRBD2 (6 bases). CDR3 amino acids: CASSLFRESGDTQYF. CDR3 nucleotides: TGTGCCAGCAGTTTATTTCGGGAGTCAGGAGATACGCAGTATTTT.